This T cell receptor (beta chain) was sequenced for a study of CXCR3-negative and CXCR3-positive naive CD8 T cells. The CDR3 contains 14 residues. In germline, CDR1 is SQVTM, CDR2 ANQGSEA. In preparing the TRB cDNA libraries, 5' RACE with UMI labels was used. TCRdb re-called the 5' RACE reads; every CDR3 protein appears as one record, without DNA. The table lists about 48,000 distinct CDR3 sequences. The TCR originated in a human donor in good health. Some clones in this sample may be carry-over from other donors' samples. The chain couples TRBV29-1 to TRBJ2-5; TCRdb's assignment of TRBD1 cannot be checked, as there is no DNA. Sequencing was done on a sample of memory CD8+ T cells from blood. The CDR3 sequence: CSSRDRGLQETQYF.